One sample yielded the 10 T cell receptor beta chains listed below, sequenced in a study of blood T cell repertoires in COVID-19. Sequencing used immunoSEQ multiplex PCR; TCRdb keeps in-frame clones, though not all of them. The profile covers roughly 110,000 clones, with 90% to 95% appearing a single time and approximately 1.2% taken by the ten largest. The specimen sequenced was peripheral blood. The receptor set was obtained from a woman in her 30s with acute or convalescent COVID-19.

This clone was recorded once. This chain connects TRBV28 to TRBJ1-5; D not resolved. This CDR3 has 15 amino acids. Trimming cost V 3 bases and J 0 bases, with 9 bases left between them. Germline V gene data show CDR1 as MDHEN and CDR2 as SYDVKM. The CDR3 region has the DNA TGTGCCAGCAGTTTTTTCCCTTATAGCAATCAGCCCCAGCATTTT. Residues: CASSFFPYSNQPQHF.

This rearrangement joins TRBV27 to TRBJ2-1; 12 nucleotides agree with TRBD2. The CDR3 contains 17 residues. Germline CDR1 MNHEY, CDR2 SMNVEV (reference sequence). The V and J ends lost 6 bases and 9 bases, in that order; junction bases with no gene match: 15. Written as DNA, the CDR3 is TGTGCCAGCAGGCAATGGTATCGGACTAGCGGGATAGGTGAGCAGTTCTTC. Translation gives CASRQWYRTSGIGEQFF.

The chain couples TRBV15 to TRBJ1-2, with TRBD1 matching over 10 bases. From germline, CDR1 is LNHNV and CDR2 YYDKDF (reference sequence). The CDR3 covers 17 residues. V shed 0 bases, J shed 0 bases, and the junction held 4 bases outside the gene matches. CDR3 residues: CATSRDRGQGSNYGYTF. Here the CDR3 DNA reads TGTGCCACCAGCAGAGATCGGGGACAGGGGTCTAACTATGGCTACACCTTC.

The chain is built from TRBV18 and TRBJ2-7; 9 nucleotides match TRBD1. The CDR3 is 15 residues long. Germline V gene data show CDR1 as KGHSH and CDR2 as LQKENI. J gave up 1 base and V 5 bases, and 6 bases lay outside the gene matches. The CDR3 region is CASSSPGQGSYEQYF. As DNA, the CDR3 is TGTGCCAGCTCATCTCCGGGACAGGGATCCTACGAGCAGTACTTC.

This chain joins TRBV5-1 and TRBJ1-5; D might be TRBD1 (5 bases). V gave up 0 bases and J gave up 7 bases, with 11 bases separating them. Germline V gives CDR1 SGHRS, CDR2 YFSETQ. CDR3 length: 14 residues. The CDR3 spells CASSLAGSGQPQHF. In DNA form, the CDR3 reads TGCGCCAGCAGCTTGGCAGGGTCCGGGCAGCCCCAGCATTTT.

The chain uses TRBV11-2 and TRBJ2-4; D call uncertain. Trimming removed 0 bases at V and 6 bases at J, with 6 bases between. The CDR3 is 13 residues long. The germline gives CDR1 SGHAT, CDR2 FQNNGV. CDR3 nucleotides: TGTGCCAGCAGCTTAGATGAGAGAAACATTCAGTACTTC. Protein product: CASSLDERNIQYF.

CDR3 residues: CASSFGLPPLHF. The CDR3, as DNA: TGTGCCAGCAGTTTCGGGTTGCCACCCCTCCACTTT. The rearrangement links TRBV27 to TRBJ1-6; D ambiguous. Between the trimmed V and J ends, which lost 3 bases and 11 bases, there was a span of 8 bases. The CDR3 sequence is 12 residues long. Germline CDR1 MNHEY, CDR2 SMNVEV (reference sequence).

The CDR3 region is CAILRDMNTEAFF. CDR3 nucleotide sequence: TGTGCCATCCTGAGAGACATGAACACTGAAGCTTTCTTT. The V gene is TRBV10-3, the J gene TRBJ1-1, with D uncertain. From germline, CDR1 is ENHRY and CDR2 SYGVKD. CDR3 size: 13 residues. Between the trimmed V and J ends, which lost 8 bases and 0 bases, there was a span of 10 bases.

This rearrangement joins TRBV11-3 to TRBJ1-1; TRBD1 might be the D (5 bases). The V end lost 0 bases, the J end lost 3 bases, and 8 bases lay between the germline ends. The CDR3 contains 14 residues. Germline CDR1 SGHNT, CDR2 YENEEA. In DNA, the CDR3 is TGTGCCAGCAGCTTAGAGGGGGAGGACACTGAAGCTTTCTTT. This encodes CASSLEGEDTEAFF. Supplemented by reference TRBV11-3 and TRBJ1-1, the full variable domain reads EAGVVQSPRYKIIEKKQPVAFWCNPISGHNTLYWYLQNLGQGPELLIRYENEEAVDDSQLPKDRFSAERLKGVDSTLKIQPAELGDSAVYLCASSLEGEDTEAFFGQGTRLTVV.

The V and J genes are TRBV28 and TRBJ1-6, with a possible D match to TRBD1 (6 bases). This CDR3 is built from 15 residues. V was pared by 7 bases and J by 6 bases, with 16 bases between. Germline CDR1 is MDHEN and CDR2 is SYDVKM. Here the CDR3 DNA reads TGTGCCAGCACCCTTGGGGCAGGGGTTAATTCACCCCTCCACTTT. Its protein is CASTLGAGVNSPLHF.